The clone carrying this TCR beta chain was picked up one time. The data derive from a study of blood T cell repertoires in COVID-19. TCRdb keeps only in-frame clones here, not all; method: immunoSEQ multiplex PCR. The sample has approximately 200,000 clones; about 91% are singletons. The TCR comes from a woman aged 30 to 39 with acute or convalescent COVID-19. Sequencing input: peripheral blood.

The CDR3 nucleotides read TGTGCCAGCAGCCAGAATCTAGCGGGTACCTACAATGAGCAGTTCTTC. Translated: CASSQNLAGTYNEQFF. The rearrangement joins TRBV3-1 (or the pseudogene TRBV3-2) to TRBJ2-1; the match to TRBD2 covers 8 bases. With 3 bases clipped from V and 2 bases from J, the junction kept 6 bases outside the gene matches. The CDR3 length is 16 residues. The germline CDR1 and CDR2 sequences are LGHDT and YNNKEL (reference sequence).